The 20 T cell receptor beta chains presented below share a single source sample, sequenced in a study of cytomegalovirus exposure and HLA in healthy donors (dated by TCRdb to between 2016 and 2019). The method behind the library was the immunoSEQ multiplex PCR assay. A mixture of 60 forward primers for TCR Vbeta segments and 13 reverse primers for TCR Jbeta segments was used in the multiplex PCR. TCRdb obtained this table from immuneACCESS and retained in-frame rearrangements with V and J assigned. These tables miss some clones; where compared with another copy, unresolved V genes account for less than half of the shortfall, and the remainder is unexplained. This sample has around 96,000 clones in its table, and around four fifths of those were observed once. Clones ranked in the top ten supply about 9.4% of the sample. The sequencing sample was made of PBMCs. These receptors were taken from a man aged 30-40 years in good health and CMV-seropositive.

The chain couples TRBV6-5 to TRBJ2-3, with 8 nucleotides matching TRBD2. The CDR3 length is 15 residues. Germline trimming cut 0 bases from V and 10 bases from J; bases unmatched to any gene: 9. Germline-derived CDR1 and CDR2 are MNHEY and SVGAGI. Here the CDR3 reads CASSYSSGAREAQYF. The CDR3 nucleotides read TGTGCCAGCAGTTACTCTAGCGGGGCCAGGGAGGCGCAGTATTTT.

V and J are TRBV6-5 and TRBJ2-2, with a tentative D call TRBD1 (5 bases). With 3 bases removed from V and 6 bases from J, the gap between germline ends came to 17 bases. Germline V gene data show CDR1 as MNHEY and CDR2 as SVGAGI. The CDR3 spans 16 residues. CDR3 amino acids: CASSYSRQRTAGELFF. DNA of the CDR3: TGTGCCAGCAGTTATTCTAGACAGCGAACGGCCGGGGAGCTGTTTTTT.

V and J are TRBV9 and TRBJ2-5; 7 nucleotides agree with TRBD1. The last part of the DNA fits TRBJ2-7 better; the J call may be wrong. This CDR3 contains 14 residues. Germline V gene data show CDR1 as SGDLS and CDR2 as YYNGEE. CDR3 protein: CASSVGIQGYEQYF. The CDR3 DNA reads as TGTGCCAGCAGCGTAGGGATACAGGGGTACGAGCAGTACTTC.

The chain couples TRBV7-3 to TRBJ1-1, with no clear D. Per the germline V gene, CDR1 is SGHTA and CDR2 is FQGTGA. This CDR3 is 13 amino acids long. The V end lost 5 bases, the J end lost 5 bases, and 12 bases lay between the germline ends. CDR3 coding DNA: TGTGCCAGCAGCCAAACCGCGGAGACTGAAGCTTTCTTT. This gives the protein CASSQTAETEAFF.

The rearrangement uses TRBV19 and TRBJ1-2; 7 nucleotides match TRBD1. The CDR3 contains 12 residues. The J segment lost 6 bases and the V segment lost 5 bases, leaving 3 bases of the junction unmatched. Germline lookup yields CDR1 LNHDA and CDR2 SQIVND (reference sequence). DNA of the CDR3: TGTGCCAGTAGTCCTACAGGGGATGGCTACACCTTC. Amino acid sequence: CASSPTGDGYTF.

The genes are TRBV16 and TRBJ1-3, with D tentatively TRBD1 (6 bases). The CDR3 totals 14 residues. Trimming removed 3 bases from V and 4 bases from J, with 10 bases in between. Looked up from germline, CDR1 is KGHSY and CDR2 is FQNENV. Written as DNA, the CDR3 is TGTGCCAGCAGCCACGACAGGAACGGAAACACCATATATTTT. Its translation is CASSHDRNGNTIYF. Supplemented by reference TRBV16 and TRBJ1-3, the full variable domain reads GEEVAQTPKHLVRGEGQKAKLYCAPIKGHSYVFWYQQVLKNEFKFLISFQNENVFDETGMPKERFSAKCLPNSPCSLEIQATKLEDSAVYFCASSHDRNGNTIYFGEGSWLTVV.

This clone has ten or more counts. J is TRBJ2-5 and V is TRBV4-2, with TRBD2 identical over 7 bases. V lost 3 bases and J lost 0; bases outside the gene matches: 4. The CDR3 is 15 residues long. Germline V CDR1 and CDR2: LGHNA, YNFKEQ. CDR3 sequence (DNA): TGTGCCAGCAGCCACGGCGGGGGTAACCAAGAGACCCAGTACTTC. Translating gives CASSHGGGNQETQYF.

The chain carries TRBV6-1 and TRBJ2-1; D perhaps matches TRBD2 (5 bases). CDR1 is MNHNS and CDR2 is SASEGT in the germline V gene. The CDR3 runs to 15 residues. Trimming removed 4 bases at V and 0 bases at J, with 10 bases between. The CDR3 bases are TGTGCCAGCAGTGTGCGGGCAGCCTCCTACAATGAGCAGTTCTTC. Residues: CASSVRAASYNEQFF.

J is TRBJ2-1 and V is TRBV7-3; D is unclear. There are 12 residues in the CDR3. Germline V gives CDR1 SGHTA, CDR2 FQGTGA. The V end was cut by 6 bases, the J end by 8 bases, with 11 bases between. The CDR3 DNA reads TGTGCCAGCAGTCGACAAGTCGATGAGCAGTTCTTC. This translates into CASSRQVDEQFF.

The DNA of the CDR3 is TGTGCCACCAGCAGAACGACTAGCGGGGGGTACGAGCAGTACTTC. Its protein product is CATSRTTSGGYEQYF. This chain joins TRBV15 and TRBJ2-7; 13 bases line up with TRBD2. V shed 2 bases, J shed 4 bases, and the junction held 2 bases outside the gene matches. The CDR3 is 15 residues long. The germline gives CDR1 LNHNV, CDR2 YYDKDF (reference sequence).

The chain couples TRBV10-1 to TRBJ1-6, with D possibly matching TRBD1 (5 bases). The CDR3 runs to 16 residues. With 3 bases removed from V and 3 bases from J, the gap between germline ends came to 12 bases. Germline values: CDR1 WNHNN, CDR2 SYGVQD (reference sequence). CDR3 region: CASSEGVNLYNSPLHF. CDR3 nucleotides: TGCGCCAGCAGTGAAGGGGTTAACCTCTATAATTCACCCCTCCACTTT.

J is TRBJ2-2 and V is TRBV5-1, with TRBD2 matching over 8 bases. There are 16 residues in the CDR3. Losses at the gene ends were 0 bases for V and 8 bases for J; bases not matched to a gene: 9. In germline, CDR1 is SGHRS, CDR2 YFSETQ. Here the CDR3 DNA reads TGCGCCAGCAGCTTGGCCCCGAGCGGGGGTGGAGGGGAGCTGTTTTTT. Its translation: CASSLAPSGGGGELFF.

The rearrangement links TRBV5-5 to TRBJ2-7; 8 bases line up with TRBD1. Germline V gives CDR1 SGHKS, CDR2 YYEKEE (reference sequence). There are 13 residues in the CDR3. Trimming removed 0 bases from V and 6 bases from J; junction bases left unmatched: 2. CDR3 residues: CASSLVTGGEQYF. The CDR3 region has the DNA TGTGCCAGCAGCTTGGTAACAGGGGGCGAGCAGTACTTC.

The chain combines TRBV15 with TRBJ1-5; the match to TRBD1 covers 10 bases. The germline V gene has CDR1 LNHNV and CDR2 YYDKDF (reference sequence). Trimming removed 3 bases from V and 4 bases from J; junction bases left unmatched: 6. The CDR3 length is 16 residues. The CDR3: CATSRYRDRGNQPQHF. In nucleotides, the CDR3 is TGTGCCACCAGCAGGTACCGGGACAGGGGTAATCAGCCCCAGCATTTT.

The chain is built from TRBV2 and TRBJ2-3; the D gene is possibly TRBD2 (7 bases). The CDR3 loop spans 14 amino acids. Germline assignment: CDR1 SNHLY and CDR2 FYNNEI. Trimming took 4 bases from V and 6 from J, leaving 14 bases between them. CDR3 nucleotide sequence: TGTGCCAGCAGTGTAGGGGGGGTTTGGGATACGCAGTATTTT. Its protein product is CASSVGGVWDTQYF.

The chain joins TRBV6-1 to TRBJ2-3, with TRBD1 matching over 7 bases. The CDR3 is made up of 15 amino acids. The V segment lost 6 bases and the J segment 0 bases; nucleotides outside the gene matches: 6. Germline V gives CDR1 MNHNS, CDR2 SASEGT. CDR3 bases: TGTGCCAGCAGGAGGACAGGTGCTAGCACAGATACGCAGTATTTT. The encoded protein is CASRRTGASTDTQYF.

The chain is built from TRBV6-6 and TRBJ2-2; tentatively, D is TRBD2 (6 bases). V lost 6 bases, J lost 0 bases, and 11 bases lay in between. The CDR3 is made up of 15 amino acids. Germline CDR1 is MNHNY and CDR2 is SVGAGI (reference sequence). The CDR3 protein is CASRRDQANTGELFF. The CDR3 nucleotides are TGTGCCAGCAGGCGGGACCAGGCGAACACCGGGGAGCTGTTTTTT.

J is TRBJ2-7 and V is TRBV11-2; no clear D. The CDR3 covers 14 residues. Germline V gene sequence: CDR1 SGHAT, CDR2 FQNNGV. Trimming took off 1 base at V and 3 bases at J, with 10 bases between the two ends. In DNA form, the CDR3 reads TGTGCCAGCAGCTTAGTGTTATTCGGCTACGAGCAGTACTTC. Translation: CASSLVLFGYEQYF.

The chain is built from TRBV6-1 and TRBJ2-1; 8 positions agree with TRBD2. V shed 8 bases and J 0 bases; nucleotides not matched to a gene: 3. CDR3 size: 14 residues. Germline lookup yields CDR1 MNHNS and CDR2 SASEGT. CDR3 in amino acids: CASGGGSSYNEQFF. The DNA of the CDR3 is TGTGCCAGCGGCGGGGGGAGCTCCTACAATGAGCAGTTCTTC.

V usage is TRBV4-2 and J usage is TRBJ2-2; TRBD2 matches at 15 bases. Trimming at V came to 1 base and at J to 4 bases, leaving 7 bases not matched to a gene. The CDR3 runs to 19 residues. Per the germline V gene, CDR1 is LGHNA and CDR2 is YNFKEQ. The CDR3 DNA reads TGTGCCAGCAGCCAAGTAGGACTAGCGGGGGGGCCGGGCACCGGGGAGCTGTTTTTT. It codes for CASSQVGLAGGPGTGELFF.